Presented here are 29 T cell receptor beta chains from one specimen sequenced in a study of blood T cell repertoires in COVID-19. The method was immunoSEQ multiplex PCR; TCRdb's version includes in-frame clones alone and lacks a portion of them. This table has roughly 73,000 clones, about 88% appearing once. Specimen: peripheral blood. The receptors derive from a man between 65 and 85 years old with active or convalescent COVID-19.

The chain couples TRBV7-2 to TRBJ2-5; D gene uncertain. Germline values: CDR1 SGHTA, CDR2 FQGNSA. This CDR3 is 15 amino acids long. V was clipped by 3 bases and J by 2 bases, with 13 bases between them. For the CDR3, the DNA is TGTGCCAGCAGCTTGAGTCTGCTTCCTCAAGAGACCCAGTACTTC. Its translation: CASSLSLLPQETQYF.

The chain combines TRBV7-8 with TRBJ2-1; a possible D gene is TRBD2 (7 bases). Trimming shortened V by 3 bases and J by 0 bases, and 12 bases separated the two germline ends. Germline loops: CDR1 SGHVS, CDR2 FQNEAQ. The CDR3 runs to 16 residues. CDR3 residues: CASSLLADSSYNEQFF. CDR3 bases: TGTGCCAGCAGCTTGCTAGCGGACAGCTCCTACAATGAGCAGTTCTTC.

CDR3 sequence (DNA): TGCGCCAGCAGTGGGCTAGCGGGAGCCGGGGAGCTGTTTTTT. Its translation is CASSGLAGAGELFF. J is TRBJ2-2 and V is TRBV10-2; TRBD2 agrees at 10 bases. CDR3 length: 14 residues. With 4 bases clipped from V and 6 bases from J, the junction kept 2 bases outside the gene matches. The germline V gene encodes CDR1 WSHSY and CDR2 SAAADI.

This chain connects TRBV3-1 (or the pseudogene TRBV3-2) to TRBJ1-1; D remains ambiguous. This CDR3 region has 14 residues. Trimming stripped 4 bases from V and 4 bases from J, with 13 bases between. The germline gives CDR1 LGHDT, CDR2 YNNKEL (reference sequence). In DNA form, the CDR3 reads TGTGCCAGCAGCCCTCTCCTCCTCGGCACTGAAGCTTTCTTT. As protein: CASSPLLLGTEAFF.

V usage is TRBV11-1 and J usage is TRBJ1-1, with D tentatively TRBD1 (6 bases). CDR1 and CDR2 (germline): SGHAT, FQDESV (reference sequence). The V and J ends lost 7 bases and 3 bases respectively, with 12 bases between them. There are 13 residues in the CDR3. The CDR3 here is CASTLGGDTEAFF. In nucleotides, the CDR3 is TGTGCCAGCACCCTAGGGGGGGACACTGAAGCTTTCTTT. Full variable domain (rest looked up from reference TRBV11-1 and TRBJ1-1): EAEVAQSPRYKITEKSQAVAFWCDPISGHATLYWYRQILGQGPELLVQFQDESVVDDSQLPKDRFSAERLKGVDSTLKIQPAELGDSAMYLCASTLGGDTEAFFGQGTRLTVV.

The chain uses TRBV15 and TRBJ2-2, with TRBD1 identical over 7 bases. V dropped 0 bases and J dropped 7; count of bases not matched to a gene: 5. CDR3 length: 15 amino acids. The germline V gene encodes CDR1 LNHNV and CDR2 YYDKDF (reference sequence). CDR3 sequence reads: CATSRDDRADGELFF. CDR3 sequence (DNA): TGTGCCACCAGCAGAGACGACAGGGCCGACGGGGAGCTGTTTTTT.

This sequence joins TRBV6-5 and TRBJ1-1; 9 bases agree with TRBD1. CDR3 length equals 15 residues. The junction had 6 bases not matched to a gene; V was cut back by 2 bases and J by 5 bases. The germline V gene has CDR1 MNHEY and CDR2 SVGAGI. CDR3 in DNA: TGTGCCAGCAGTTACGCCCCCGACAGGGGGACTGAAGCTTTCTTT. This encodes CASSYAPDRGTEAFF.

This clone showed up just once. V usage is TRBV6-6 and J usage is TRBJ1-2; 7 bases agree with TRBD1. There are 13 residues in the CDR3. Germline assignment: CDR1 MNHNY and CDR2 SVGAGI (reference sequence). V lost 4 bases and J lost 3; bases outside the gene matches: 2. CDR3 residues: CASSLGGDYGYTF. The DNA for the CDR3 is TGTGCCAGCAGTTTAGGGGGCGACTATGGCTACACCTTC.

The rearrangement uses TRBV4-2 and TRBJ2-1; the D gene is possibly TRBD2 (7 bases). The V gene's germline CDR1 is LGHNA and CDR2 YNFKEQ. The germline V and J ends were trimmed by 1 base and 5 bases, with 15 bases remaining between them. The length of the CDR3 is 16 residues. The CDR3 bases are TGTGCCAGCAGCCAAGTTGGCCGGGGGGCCAACAATGAGCAGTTCTTC. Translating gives CASSQVGRGANNEQFF.

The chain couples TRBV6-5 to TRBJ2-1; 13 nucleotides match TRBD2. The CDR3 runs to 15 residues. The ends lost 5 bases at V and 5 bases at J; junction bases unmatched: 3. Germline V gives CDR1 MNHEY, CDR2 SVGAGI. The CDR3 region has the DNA TGTGCCAGCAGTCACACTAGCGGGGGGGACAATGAGCAGTTCTTC. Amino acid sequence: CASSHTSGGDNEQFF.

CDR3 in DNA: TGTGCCAGCAGCTCAGGACAGGGGGTCATTCGGTACAATGAGCAGTTCTTC. This gives the protein CASSSGQGVIRYNEQFF. V usage is TRBV7-2 and J usage is TRBJ2-1; TRBD1 aligns across 10 bases. CDR1 SGHTA and CDR2 FQGNSA come from the germline V gene. The CDR3 covers 17 residues. After removal of 4 bases from V and 4 bases from J, the junction contained 10 bases not matched to a gene.

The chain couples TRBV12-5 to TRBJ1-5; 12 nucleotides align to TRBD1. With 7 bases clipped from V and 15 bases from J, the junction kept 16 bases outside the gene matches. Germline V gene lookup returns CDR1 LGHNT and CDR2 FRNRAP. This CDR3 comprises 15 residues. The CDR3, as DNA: TGTGCTAGTGAAATCCCTCGGGACAGGGGGCGTCTATTGCATTTT. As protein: CASEIPRDRGRLLHF.

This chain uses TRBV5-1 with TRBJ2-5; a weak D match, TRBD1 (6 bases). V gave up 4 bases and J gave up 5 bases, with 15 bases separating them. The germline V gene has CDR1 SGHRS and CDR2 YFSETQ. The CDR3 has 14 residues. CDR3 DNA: TGCGCCAGCAGCATTCAACAGGGTACGGAGACCCAGTACTTC. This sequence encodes CASSIQQGTETQYF. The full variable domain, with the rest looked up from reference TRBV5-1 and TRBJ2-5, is KAGVTQTPRYLIKTRGQQVTLSCSPISGHRSVSWYQQTPGQGLQFLFEYFSETQRNKGNFPGRFSGRQFSNSRSEMNVSTLELGDSALYLCASSIQQGTETQYFGPGTRLLVL.

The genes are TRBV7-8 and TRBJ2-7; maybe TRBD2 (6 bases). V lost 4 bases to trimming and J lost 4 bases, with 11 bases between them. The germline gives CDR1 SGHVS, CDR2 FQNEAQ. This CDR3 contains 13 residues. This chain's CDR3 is CASSSLAAYEQYF. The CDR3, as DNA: TGTGCCAGCAGCTCATTAGCGGCATACGAGCAGTACTTC.

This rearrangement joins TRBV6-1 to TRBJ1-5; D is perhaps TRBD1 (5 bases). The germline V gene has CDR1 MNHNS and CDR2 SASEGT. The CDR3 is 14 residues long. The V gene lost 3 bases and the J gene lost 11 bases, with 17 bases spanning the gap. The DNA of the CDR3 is TGTGCCAGCAGTGATCGGCTACCGGGGGGGACCCAGCATTTT. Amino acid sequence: CASSDRLPGGTQHF.

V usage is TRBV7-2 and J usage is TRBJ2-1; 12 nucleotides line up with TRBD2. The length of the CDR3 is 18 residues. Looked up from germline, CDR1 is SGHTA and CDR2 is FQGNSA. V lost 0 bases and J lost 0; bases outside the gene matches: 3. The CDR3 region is CASSLAGLAGLSYNEQFF. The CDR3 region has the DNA TGTGCCAGCAGCTTAGCCGGACTAGCGGGACTCTCCTACAATGAGCAGTTCTTC.

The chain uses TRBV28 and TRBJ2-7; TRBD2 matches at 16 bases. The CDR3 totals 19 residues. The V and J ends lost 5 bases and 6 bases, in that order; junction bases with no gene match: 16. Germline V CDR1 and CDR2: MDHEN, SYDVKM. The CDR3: CASSHPGLAGGMGGLEQYF. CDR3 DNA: TGTGCCAGCAGTCACCCGGGACTAGCGGGAGGGATGGGGGGCCTCGAGCAGTACTTC.

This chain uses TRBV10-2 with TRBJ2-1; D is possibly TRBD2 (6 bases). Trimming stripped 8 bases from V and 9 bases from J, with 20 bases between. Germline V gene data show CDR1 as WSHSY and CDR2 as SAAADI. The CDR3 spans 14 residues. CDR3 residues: CASRLRGDSGEQFF. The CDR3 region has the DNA TGCGCCAGCCGATTAAGGGGAGATAGCGGTGAGCAGTTCTTC.

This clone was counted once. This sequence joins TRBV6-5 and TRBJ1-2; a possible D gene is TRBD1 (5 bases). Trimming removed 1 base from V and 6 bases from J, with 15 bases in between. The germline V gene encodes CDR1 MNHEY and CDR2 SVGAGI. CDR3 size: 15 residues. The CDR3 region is CASSYLGGVQDGYTF. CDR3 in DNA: TGTGCCAGCAGTTACTTGGGGGGGGTTCAAGATGGCTACACCTTC.

In DNA form, the CDR3 reads TGCGCCAGCAGTCAAGAGAAATGGAGCTCCTATAATTCACCCCTCCACTTT. Encoded protein: CASSQEKWSSYNSPLHF. V usage is TRBV23-1 and J usage is TRBJ1-6, with D uncertain. TRBV23-1 falls under the ORF class, with uncertain function. Trimming removed 2 bases from V and 0 bases from J, with 11 bases in between. The CDR3 runs 17 residues.

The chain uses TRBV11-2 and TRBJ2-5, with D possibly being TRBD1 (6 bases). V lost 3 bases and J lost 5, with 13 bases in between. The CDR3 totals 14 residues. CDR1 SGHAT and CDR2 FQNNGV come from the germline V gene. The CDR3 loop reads CASSLGHLIETQYF. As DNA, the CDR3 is TGTGCCAGCAGCTTGGGACACCTAATCGAGACCCAGTACTTC.

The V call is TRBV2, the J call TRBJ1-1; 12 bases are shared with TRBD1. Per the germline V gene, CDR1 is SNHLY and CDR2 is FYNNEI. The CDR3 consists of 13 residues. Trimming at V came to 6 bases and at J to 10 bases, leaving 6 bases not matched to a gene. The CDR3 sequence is CASSRDRGHVAFF. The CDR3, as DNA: TGTGCCAGCAGCCGGGACAGGGGGCACGTAGCTTTCTTT.

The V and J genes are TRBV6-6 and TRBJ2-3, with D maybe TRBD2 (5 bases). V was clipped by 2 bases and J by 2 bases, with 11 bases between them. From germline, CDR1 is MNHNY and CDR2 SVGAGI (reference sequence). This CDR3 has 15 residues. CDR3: CASSYLTGDTDTQYF. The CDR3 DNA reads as TGTGCCAGCAGTTACCTAACCGGGGACACAGATACGCAGTATTTT.

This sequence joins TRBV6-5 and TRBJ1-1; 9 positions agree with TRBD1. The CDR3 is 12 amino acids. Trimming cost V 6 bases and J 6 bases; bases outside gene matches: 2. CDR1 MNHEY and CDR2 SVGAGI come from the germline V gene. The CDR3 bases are TGTGCCAGCAGCCGACAGGGGGCTGAAGCTTTCTTT. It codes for CASSRQGAEAFF.

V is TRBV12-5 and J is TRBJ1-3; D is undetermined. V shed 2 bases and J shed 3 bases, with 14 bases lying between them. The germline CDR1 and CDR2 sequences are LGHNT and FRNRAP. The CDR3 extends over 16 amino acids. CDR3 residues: CASGLNLEVYGNTIYF. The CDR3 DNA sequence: TGTGCTAGTGGTTTGAACCTGGAGGTCTATGGAAACACCATATATTTT.

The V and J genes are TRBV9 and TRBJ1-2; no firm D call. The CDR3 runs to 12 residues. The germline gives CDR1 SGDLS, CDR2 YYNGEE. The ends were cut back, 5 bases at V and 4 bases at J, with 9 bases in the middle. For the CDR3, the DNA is TGTGCCAGCAGAACTAGGAGCTATGGCTACACCTTC. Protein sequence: CASRTRSYGYTF. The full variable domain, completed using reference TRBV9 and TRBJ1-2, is DSGVTQTPKHLITATGQRVTLRCSPRSGDLSVYWYQQSLDQGLQFLIQYYNGEERAKGNILERFSAQQFPDLHSELNLSSLELGDSALYFCASRTRSYGYTFGSGTRLTVV.

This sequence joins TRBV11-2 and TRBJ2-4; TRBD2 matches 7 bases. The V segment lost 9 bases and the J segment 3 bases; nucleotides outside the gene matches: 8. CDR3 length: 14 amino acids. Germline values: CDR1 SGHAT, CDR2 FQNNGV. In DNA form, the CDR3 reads TGTGCCAGTGGGGGGGAGGAAGGCAAAAACATTCAGTACTTC. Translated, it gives CASGGEEGKNIQYF. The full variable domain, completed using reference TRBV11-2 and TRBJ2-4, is EAGVAQSPRYKIIEKRQSVAFWCNPISGHATLYWYQQILGQGPKLLIQFQNNGVVDDSQLPKDRFSAERLKGVDSTLKIQPAKLEDSAVYLCASGGEEGKNIQYFGAGTRLSVL.

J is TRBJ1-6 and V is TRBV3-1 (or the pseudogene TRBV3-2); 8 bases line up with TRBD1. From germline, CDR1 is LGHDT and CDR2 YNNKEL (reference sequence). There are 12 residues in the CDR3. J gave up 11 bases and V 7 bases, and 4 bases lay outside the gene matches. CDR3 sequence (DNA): TGTGCCAGCACCGGACAGGGCGCACCCCTCCACTTT. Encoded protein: CASTGQGAPLHF.

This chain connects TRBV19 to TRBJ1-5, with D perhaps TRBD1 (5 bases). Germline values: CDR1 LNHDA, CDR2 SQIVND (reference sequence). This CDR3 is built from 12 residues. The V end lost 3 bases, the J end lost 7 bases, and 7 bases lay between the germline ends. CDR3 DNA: TGTGCCAGTAGTATGGGGGGGCAGCCCCAGCATTTT. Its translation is CASSMGGQPQHF.